This T cell receptor (beta chain) was identified during a study of T cell changes during pregnancy in multiple sclerosis. The CDR3 spans 15 residues. J was trimmed by 2 bases and V by 2 bases; bases with no gene match: 5. CDR1 GTSNPN and CDR2 SVGIG come from the germline V gene (reference sequence). TCRdb keeps only in-frame clones here, not all; method: immunoSEQ multiplex PCR. The data show just under 35,000 clones, with approximately 90% seen just once and almost 4.5% held by the top ten. The sequenced sample was peripheral blood, obtained in the second trimester of pregnancy. V usage is TRBV30 and J usage is TRBJ1-5, with 8 bases lining up with TRBD1. This sequence originates from a female donor in good health, enrolled as a control in a pregnancy study. The CDR3 loop reads CAWSYGTGRNQPQHF. The CDR3 bases are TGTGCCTGGAGTTATGGGACAGGCCGCAATCAGCCCCAGCATTTT.